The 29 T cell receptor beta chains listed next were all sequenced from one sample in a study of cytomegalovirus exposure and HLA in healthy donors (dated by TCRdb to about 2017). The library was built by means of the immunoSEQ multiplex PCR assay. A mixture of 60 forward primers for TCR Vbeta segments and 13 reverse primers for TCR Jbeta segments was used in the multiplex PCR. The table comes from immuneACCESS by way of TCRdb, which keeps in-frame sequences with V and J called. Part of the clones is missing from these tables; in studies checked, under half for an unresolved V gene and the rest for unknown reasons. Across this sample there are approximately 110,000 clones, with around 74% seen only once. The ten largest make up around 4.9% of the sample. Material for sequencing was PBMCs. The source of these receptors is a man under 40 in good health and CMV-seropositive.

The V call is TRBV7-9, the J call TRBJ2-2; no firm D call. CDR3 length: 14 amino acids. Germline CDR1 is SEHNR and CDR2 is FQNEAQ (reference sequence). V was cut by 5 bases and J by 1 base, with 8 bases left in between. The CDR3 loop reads CASSPRKNTGELFF. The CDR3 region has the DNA TGTGCCAGCAGCCCCAGGAAGAACACCGGGGAGCTGTTTTTT.

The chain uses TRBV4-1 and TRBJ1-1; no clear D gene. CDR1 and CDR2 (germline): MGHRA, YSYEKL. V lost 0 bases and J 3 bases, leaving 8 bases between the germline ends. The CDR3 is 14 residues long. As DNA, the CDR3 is TGCGCCAGCAGCCAAGAAAGTGGGCACACTGAAGCTTTCTTT. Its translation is CASSQESGHTEAFF.

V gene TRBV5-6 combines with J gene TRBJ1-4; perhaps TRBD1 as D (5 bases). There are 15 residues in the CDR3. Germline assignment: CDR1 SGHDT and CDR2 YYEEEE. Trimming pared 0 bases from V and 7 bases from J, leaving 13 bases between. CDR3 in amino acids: CASSLGRVKTEKLFF. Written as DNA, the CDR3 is TGTGCCAGCAGCTTGGGCAGGGTCAAAACTGAAAAACTGTTTTTT.

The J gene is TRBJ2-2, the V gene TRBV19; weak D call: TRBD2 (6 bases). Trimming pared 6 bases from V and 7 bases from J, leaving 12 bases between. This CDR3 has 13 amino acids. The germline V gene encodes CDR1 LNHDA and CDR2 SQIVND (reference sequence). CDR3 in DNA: TGTGCCAGTAGCGCGGGGCTCATCGGGGAGCTGTTTTTT. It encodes CASSAGLIGELFF.

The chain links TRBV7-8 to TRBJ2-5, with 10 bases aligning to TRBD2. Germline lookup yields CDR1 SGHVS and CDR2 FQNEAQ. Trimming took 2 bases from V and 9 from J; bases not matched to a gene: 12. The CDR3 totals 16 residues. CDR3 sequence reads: CASSLLASGGRMAQYF. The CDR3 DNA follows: TGTGCCAGCAGCTTATTGGCTAGCGGGGGAAGAATGGCCCAGTACTTC.

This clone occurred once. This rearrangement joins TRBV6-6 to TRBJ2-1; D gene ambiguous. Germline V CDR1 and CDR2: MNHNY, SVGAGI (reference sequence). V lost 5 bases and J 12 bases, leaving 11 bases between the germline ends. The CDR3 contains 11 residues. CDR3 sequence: CASSPSVRQFF. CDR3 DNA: TGTGCCAGCAGTCCCTCGGTGCGGCAGTTCTTC.

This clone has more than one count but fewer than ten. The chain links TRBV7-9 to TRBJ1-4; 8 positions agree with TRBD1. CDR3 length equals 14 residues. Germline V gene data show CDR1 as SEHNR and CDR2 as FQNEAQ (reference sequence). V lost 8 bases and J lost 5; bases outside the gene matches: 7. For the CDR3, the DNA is TGTGCCAGCTCCGGGACAGGCGGCAATGAAAAACTGTTTTTT. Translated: CASSGTGGNEKLFF.

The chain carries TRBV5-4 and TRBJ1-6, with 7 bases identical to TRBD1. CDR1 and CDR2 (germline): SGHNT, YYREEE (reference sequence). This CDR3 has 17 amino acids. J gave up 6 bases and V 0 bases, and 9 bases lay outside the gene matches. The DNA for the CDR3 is TGTGCCAGCAGCTTGGCACCTCAGGGGGATATTAATTCACCCCTCCACTTT. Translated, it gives CASSLAPQGDINSPLHF.

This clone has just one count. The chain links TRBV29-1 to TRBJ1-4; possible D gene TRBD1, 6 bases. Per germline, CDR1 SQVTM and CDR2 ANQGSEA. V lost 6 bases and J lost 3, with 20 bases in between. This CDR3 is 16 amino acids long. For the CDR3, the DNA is TGCAGCGTGGGCACCGTGGGGGCAGGGCCTAATGAAAAACTGTTTTTT. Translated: CSVGTVGAGPNEKLFF.

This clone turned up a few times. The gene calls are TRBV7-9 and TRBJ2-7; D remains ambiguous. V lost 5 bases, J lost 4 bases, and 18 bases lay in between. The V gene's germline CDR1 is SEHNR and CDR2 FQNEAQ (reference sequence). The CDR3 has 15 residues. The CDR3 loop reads CASSHPTLGRYEQYF. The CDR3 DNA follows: TGTGCCAGCAGCCACCCGACCCTAGGAAGGTACGAGCAGTACTTC. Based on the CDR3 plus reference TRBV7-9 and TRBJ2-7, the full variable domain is DTGVSQNPRHKITKRGQNVTFRCDPISEHNRLYWYRQTLGQGPEFLTYFQNEAQLEKSRLLSDRFSAERPKGSFSTLEIQRTEQGDSAMYLCASSHPTLGRYEQYFGPGTRLTVT.

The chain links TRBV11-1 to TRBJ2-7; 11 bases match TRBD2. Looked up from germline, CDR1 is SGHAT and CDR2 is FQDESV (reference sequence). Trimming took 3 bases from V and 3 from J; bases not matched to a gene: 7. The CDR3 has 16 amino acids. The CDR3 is CASSFATSGVHYEQYF. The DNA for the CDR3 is TGTGCCAGCAGCTTCGCGACTAGCGGGGTTCACTACGAGCAGTACTTC.

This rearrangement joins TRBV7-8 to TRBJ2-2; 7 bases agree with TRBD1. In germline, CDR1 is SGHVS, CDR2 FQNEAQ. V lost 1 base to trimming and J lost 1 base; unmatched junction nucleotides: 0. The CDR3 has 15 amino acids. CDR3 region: CASSLGQGNTGELFF. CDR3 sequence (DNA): TGTGCCAGCAGCTTAGGACAGGGGAACACCGGGGAGCTGTTTTTT.

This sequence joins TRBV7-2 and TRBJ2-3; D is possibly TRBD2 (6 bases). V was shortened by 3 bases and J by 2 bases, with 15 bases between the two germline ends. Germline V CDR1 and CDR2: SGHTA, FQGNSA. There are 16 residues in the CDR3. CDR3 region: CASSLWAWRDTDTQYF. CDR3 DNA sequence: TGTGCCAGCAGCTTGTGGGCTTGGAGGGACACAGATACGCAGTATTTT. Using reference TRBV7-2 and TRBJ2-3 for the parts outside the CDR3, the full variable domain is GAGVSQSPSNKVTEKGKDVELRCDPISGHTALYWYRQSLGQGLEFLIYFQGNSAPDKSGLPSDRFSAERTGGSVSTLTIQRTQQEDSAVYLCASSLWAWRDTDTQYFGPGTRLTVL.

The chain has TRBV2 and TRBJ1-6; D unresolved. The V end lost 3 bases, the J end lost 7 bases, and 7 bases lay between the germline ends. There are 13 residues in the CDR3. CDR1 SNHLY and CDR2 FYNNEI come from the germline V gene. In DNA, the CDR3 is TGTGCCAGCAGTGATTTGAGGAATTCACCCCTCCACTTT. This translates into CASSDLRNSPLHF.

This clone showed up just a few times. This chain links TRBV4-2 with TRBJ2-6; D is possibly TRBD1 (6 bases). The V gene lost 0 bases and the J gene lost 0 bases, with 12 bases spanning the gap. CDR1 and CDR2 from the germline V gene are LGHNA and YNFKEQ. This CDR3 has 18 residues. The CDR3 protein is CASSQDYGTSSGANVLTF. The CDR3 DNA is TGTGCCAGCAGCCAAGATTACGGGACATCCTCTGGGGCCAACGTCCTGACTTTC.

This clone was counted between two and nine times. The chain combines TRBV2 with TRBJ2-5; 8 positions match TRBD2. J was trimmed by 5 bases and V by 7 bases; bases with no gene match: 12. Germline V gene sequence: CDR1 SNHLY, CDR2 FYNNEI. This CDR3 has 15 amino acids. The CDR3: CASTLSGGPKETQYF. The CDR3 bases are TGTGCCAGCACACTGTCGGGGGGGCCGAAGGAGACCCAGTACTTC.

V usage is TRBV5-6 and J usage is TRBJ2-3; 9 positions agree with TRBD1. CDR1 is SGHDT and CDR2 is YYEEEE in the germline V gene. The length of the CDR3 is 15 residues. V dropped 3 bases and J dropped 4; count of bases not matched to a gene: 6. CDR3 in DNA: TGTGCCAGCAGCTGGGGGGACAGGGAGGCAGATACGCAGTATTTT. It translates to CASSWGDREADTQYF.

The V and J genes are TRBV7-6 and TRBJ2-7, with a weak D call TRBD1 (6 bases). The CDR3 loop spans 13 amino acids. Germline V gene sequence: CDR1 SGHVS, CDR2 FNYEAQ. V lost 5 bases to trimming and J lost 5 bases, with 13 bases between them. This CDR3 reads CASSQGGGNEQYF. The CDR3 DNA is TGTGCCAGCAGCCAAGGTGGGGGCAACGAGCAGTACTTC. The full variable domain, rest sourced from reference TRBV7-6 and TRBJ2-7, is GAGVSQSPRYKVTKRGQDVALRCDPISGHVSLYWYRQALGQGPEFLTYFNYEAQQDKSGLPNDRFSAERPEGSISTLTIQRTEQRDSAMYRCASSQGGGNEQYFGPGTRLTVT.

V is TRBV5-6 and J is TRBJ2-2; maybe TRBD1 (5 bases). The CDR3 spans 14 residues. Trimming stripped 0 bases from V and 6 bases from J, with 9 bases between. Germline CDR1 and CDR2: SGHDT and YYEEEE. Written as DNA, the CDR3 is TGTGCCAGCAGCTTGGTTGGGGCCGCCGGGGAGCTGTTTTTT. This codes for CASSLVGAAGELFF.

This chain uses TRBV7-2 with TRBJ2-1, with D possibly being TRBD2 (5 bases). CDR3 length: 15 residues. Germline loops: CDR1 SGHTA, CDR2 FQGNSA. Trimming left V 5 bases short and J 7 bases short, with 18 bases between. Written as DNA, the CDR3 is TGTGCCAGCAGCCGCGGCCTGGTCACGGGGAATGAGCAGTTCTTC. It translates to CASSRGLVTGNEQFF.

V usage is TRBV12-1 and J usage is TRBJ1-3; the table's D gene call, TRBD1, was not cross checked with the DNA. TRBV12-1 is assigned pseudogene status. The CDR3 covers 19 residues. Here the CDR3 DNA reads TGTGCCAGCAGCTTTGCGATCCCAGGCCCTATTTACTCTGGAAACACCATATATTTT. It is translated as CASSFAIPGPIYSGNTIYF.

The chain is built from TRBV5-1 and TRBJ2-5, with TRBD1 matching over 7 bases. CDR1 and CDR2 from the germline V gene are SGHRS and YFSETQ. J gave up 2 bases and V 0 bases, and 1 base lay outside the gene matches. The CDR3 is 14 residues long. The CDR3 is CASSLAGGQETQYF. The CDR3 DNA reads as TGCGCCAGCAGCTTGGCAGGGGGTCAAGAGACCCAGTACTTC.

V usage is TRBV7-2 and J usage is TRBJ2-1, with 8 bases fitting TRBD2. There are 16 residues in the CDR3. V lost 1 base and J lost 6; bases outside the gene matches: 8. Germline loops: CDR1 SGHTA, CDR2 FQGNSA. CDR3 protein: CASSLGAGGGLNEQFF. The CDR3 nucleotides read TGTGCCAGCAGCTTAGGGGCGGGCGGGGGGCTCAATGAGCAGTTCTTC.

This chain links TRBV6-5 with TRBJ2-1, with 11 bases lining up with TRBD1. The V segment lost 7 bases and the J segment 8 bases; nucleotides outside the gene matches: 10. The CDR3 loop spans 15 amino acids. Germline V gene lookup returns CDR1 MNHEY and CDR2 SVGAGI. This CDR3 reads CASTPFWTGGYEQFF. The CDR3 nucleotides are TGTGCCAGCACCCCCTTTTGGACAGGGGGCTATGAGCAGTTCTTC.

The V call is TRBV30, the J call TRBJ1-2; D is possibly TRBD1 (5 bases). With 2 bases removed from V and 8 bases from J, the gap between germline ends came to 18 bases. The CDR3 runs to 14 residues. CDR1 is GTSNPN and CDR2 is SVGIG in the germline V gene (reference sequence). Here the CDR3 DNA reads TGTGCCTGGAGTATCCCGGGAGGGGATAACGGCTACACCTTC. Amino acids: CAWSIPGGDNGYTF. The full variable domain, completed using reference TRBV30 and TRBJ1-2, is SQTIHQWPATLVQPVGSPLSLECTVEGTSNPNLYWYRQAAGRGLQLLFYSVGIGQISSEVPQNLSASRPQDRQFILSSKKLLLSDSGFYLCAWSIPGGDNGYTFGSGTRLTVV.

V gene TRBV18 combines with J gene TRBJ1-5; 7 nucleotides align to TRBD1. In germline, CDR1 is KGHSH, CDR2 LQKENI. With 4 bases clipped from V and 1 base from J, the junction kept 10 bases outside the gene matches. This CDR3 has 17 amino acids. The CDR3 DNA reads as TGTGCCAGCTCACACACAGGGGACATGTTGAGCAATCAGCCCCAGCATTTT. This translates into CASSHTGDMLSNQPQHF.

The CDR3 DNA sequence: TGCGCCAGCTTTAGGGGGCGCGACTATGGCTACACCTTC. It specifies CASFRGRDYGYTF. The chain has TRBV10-2 and TRBJ1-2, with 7 nucleotides matching TRBD1. The CDR3 is 13 amino acids. After removal of 8 bases from V and 3 bases from J, the junction contained 6 bases not matched to a gene. The germline gives CDR1 WSHSY, CDR2 SAAADI.

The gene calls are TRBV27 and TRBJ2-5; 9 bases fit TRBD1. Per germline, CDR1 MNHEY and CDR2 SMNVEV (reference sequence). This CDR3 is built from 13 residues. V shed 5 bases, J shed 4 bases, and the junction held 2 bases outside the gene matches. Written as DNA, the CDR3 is TGTGCCAGCAGTAGACAGGGGGGAGAGACCCAGTACTTC. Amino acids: CASSRQGGETQYF.

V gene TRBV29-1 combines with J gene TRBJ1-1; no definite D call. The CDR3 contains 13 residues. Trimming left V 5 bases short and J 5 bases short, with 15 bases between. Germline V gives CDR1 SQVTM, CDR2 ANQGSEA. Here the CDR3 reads CSVTSGKGTEAFF. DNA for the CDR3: TGCAGCGTTACCTCGGGGAAAGGGACTGAAGCTTTCTTT.